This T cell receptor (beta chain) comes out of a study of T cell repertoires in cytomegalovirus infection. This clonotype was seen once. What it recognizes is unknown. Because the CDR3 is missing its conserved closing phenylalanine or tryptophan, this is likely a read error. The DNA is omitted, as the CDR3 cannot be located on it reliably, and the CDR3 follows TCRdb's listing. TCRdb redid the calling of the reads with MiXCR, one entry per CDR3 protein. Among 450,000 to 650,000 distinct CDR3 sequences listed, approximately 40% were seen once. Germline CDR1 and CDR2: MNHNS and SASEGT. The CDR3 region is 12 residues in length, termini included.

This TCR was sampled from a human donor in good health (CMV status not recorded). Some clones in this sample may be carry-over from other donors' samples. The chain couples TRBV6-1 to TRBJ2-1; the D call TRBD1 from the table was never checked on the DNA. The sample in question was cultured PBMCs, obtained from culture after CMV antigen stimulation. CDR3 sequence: CASRPTTGTHRL.